This T cell receptor (beta chain) derives from a study of T cell responses to AZD1222 COVID-19 vaccine (dated by TCRdb to about 2021). As for the study more broadly: A total of 230 to 250 trial participants underwent TCR sequencing, of whom more than 200 had received two doses of AZD1222 and about 26 had received two doses of the MenACWY control vaccine. Trial participants were enrolled by age into 18-55, 56-69 and 70-plus year subgroups, with about 150, 28 and 57 TCR-sequenced participants respectively.

The sample's time point label is to be understood as: about 28 days (+/-7) after the second vaccine dose. AZD1222 recipients with second doses at about 4 weeks or about 12 weeks were pooled, because spike-specific TCR depth and breadth did not differ between schedules. Vaccinee samples were obtained from the UK trials COV001 and COV002, which included a single-blind randomized controlled phase 2/3 trial of AZD1222 (ChAdOx1 nCoV-19) in healthy adults. For TCRbeta chain sequencing, PBMC samples from trial participants were taken at day 0 and at day 28 after the second dose. Summary of the overall study and its limitations: The vaccine-associated CD4 TCRs covered the entire spike protein, and the dominant responses fell in regions 160-218 and 743-854. Spike-specific TCR breadth and depth rose significantly after two AZD1222 doses compared with day 0 and with MenACWY recipients. Epitopes outside the regions mutated in the B.1.351 and B.1.1.7 variants were reportedly recognized by nearly half of the unique spike-specific TCRs. Because no day 14 peak-response samples were available, the repertoires could be characterized only after the peak T cell response. Participants were mostly white British, with more females than males. The authors suggested clonal diversity may have been underestimated. The 56-69-year group was small, and its depth increase did not reach significance, likely because of low power. Conclusions about previously exposed vaccinees were limited because only six AZD1222 recipients were SARS-CoV-2 seropositive at baseline.

V is shortened by 6 bases, J by 2 bases, and the region joining them spans 20 bases. The germline V gene specifies ENHRY as CDR1 and SYGVKD as CDR2. Reading from cysteine to phenylalanine, the CDR3 counts 16 amino acids. The kept DNA is CDR3 alone, 48 bases in frame from the first base. The CDR3 regions of human TCRbeta chains were analyzed by immunosequencing. The authors' pipeline ran thus. TCRs in the repertoires were matched against a reference library of SARS-CoV-2-specific TCRs that had been generated with the MIRA antigen-specificity platform. Breadth meant the fraction of unique TCRs that were SARS-CoV-2-associated, whereas depth meant the fraction of total T cells that were SARS-CoV-2-associated. Using the MIRA data, every spike-specific TCR was mapped to the spike region that the TCR reacted to and assigned to either a CD4 or a CD8 class. Log10-transformed breadth and depth values were compared by one-way ANOVA with Sidak's multiple comparisons tests. TCRdb re-hosts the immuneACCESS table, in-frame sequences only. Its copies lack some clones; in the studies checked, an unresolved V gene accounts for under half of them, and the cause for the rest is not known. V, J and clone size reflect that table, while D and trimming were determined from the DNA. This sample gives some 83,000 clones in total; around nine tenths of them show up just once. Around 5.5% of the sample rests with the top ten.

This clone has a handful of counts. Its binding antigen is unknown. No base quality values were provided; no much bigger clone lies one nucleotide off. Rearrangement joined TRBV10-3 to TRBJ2-7; the D gene identity is not certain. The TCR was taken from an adult who received the AZD1222 COVID-19 vaccine. The specimen comprised peripheral blood, sampled 28 days after the second AZD1222 dose. The DNA sequence follows: TGTGCCATCAGCGAACTCGGTCAAAGTAGTCCCTACGAGCAGTACTTC. It translates to CAISELGQSSPYEQYF.